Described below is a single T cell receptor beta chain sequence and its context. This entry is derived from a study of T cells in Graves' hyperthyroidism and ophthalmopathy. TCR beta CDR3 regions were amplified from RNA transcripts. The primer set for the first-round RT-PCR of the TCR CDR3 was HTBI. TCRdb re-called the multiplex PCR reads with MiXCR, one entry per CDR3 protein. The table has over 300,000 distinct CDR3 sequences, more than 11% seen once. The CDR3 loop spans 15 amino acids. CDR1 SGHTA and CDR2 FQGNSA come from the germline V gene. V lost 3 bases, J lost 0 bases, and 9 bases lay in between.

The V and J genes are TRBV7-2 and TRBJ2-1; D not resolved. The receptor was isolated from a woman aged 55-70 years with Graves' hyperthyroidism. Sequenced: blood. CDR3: CASSLQLSSYNEQFF. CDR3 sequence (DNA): TGTGCCAGCAGCTTGCAACTGAGCTCCTACAATGAGCAGTTCTTC.